This note documents a single TCR beta chain sequence. These data originate in a study of blood T cells in healthy people across ages. The CDR3 is 14 amino acids. The V gene's germline CDR1 is DFQATT and CDR2 SNEGSKA (reference sequence). V was shortened by 6 bases and J by 1 base, with 13 bases between the two germline ends. Primers used in a second PCR of about 7 to 12 cycles were a sample-barcoded 5' primer and a J-beta primer mix. TCRdb re-derived calls from the 5' RACE reads in MiXCR, one entry per CDR3 protein. The sample has 700,000 or so distinct CDR3 sequences; 40% to 50% are singletons. This sequence was found in a man at least 80 years old in good health. The material sequenced was blood. The chain combines TRBV20-1 with TRBJ1-5; D possibly corresponds to TRBD1 (5 bases). DNA of the CDR3: TGCAGTGCCAGGACCCGGGGGAGCAATCAGCCCCAGCATTTT. Protein sequence: CSARTRGSNQPQHF.